These T cell receptor beta chains were read from a single sample in a study of PD-L1 blockade in urothelial cancer. Sequencing used immunoSEQ multiplex PCR; TCRdb keeps in-frame clones, though not all of them. Among 30,000 to 40,000 clones listed, 84% were seen once. The sequenced sample was PBMCs, obtained around atezolizumab (anti-PD-L1) treatment. All receptors come from a man aged 55-75 years with urothelial cancer. CDR3s include the opening cysteine and the closing phenylalanine or tryptophan. D genes are given only for firm matches. Rows may omit the clone size; those that give it use once, few, many or a size class.

J gene | V gene | D gene | clone size | CDR3 protein | CDR3 DNA
TRBJ2-7 | TRBV6-6 | - | - | CASYFGPRGSYEQYF | TGTGCCAGCTATTTTGGGCCACGGGGGAGCTACGAGCAGTACTTC
TRBJ1-1 | TRBV30 | - | - | CAWSVGTGSEAFF | TGTGCCTGGAGTGTAGGAACAGGGAGTGAAGCTTTCTTT
TRBJ2-7 | TRBV19 | - | - | CASSIGIEIPYEQYF | TGTGCCAGTAGTATCGGGATCGAGATCCCCTACGAGCAGTACTTC
TRBJ2-5 | TRBV5-1 | - | - | CASSLAGSYQETQYF | TGCGCCAGCAGCTTGGCGGGGTCGTACCAAGAGACCCAGTACTTC
TRBJ2-2 | TRBV15 | - | once | CATSRDPGQNTGELFF | TGTGCCACCAGCAGAGACCCGGGACAGAACACCGGGGAGCTGTTTTTT
TRBJ1-5 | TRBV6-5 | - | - | CASSYDSSGDQPQHF | TGTGCCAGCAGTTATGACAGTTCAGGGGATCAGCCCCAGCATTTT
TRBJ1-5 | TRBV5-1 | TRBD1 | - | CASSSGQGGQPQHF | TGCGCCAGCAGCTCGGGACAGGGGGGTCAGCCCCAGCATTTT
TRBJ2-2 | TRBV5-1 | TRBD2 | - | CASSSGLAGGTGELFF | TGCGCCAGCAGCTCTGGACTAGCGGGAGGCACCGGGGAGCTGTTTTTT
TRBJ1-2 | TRBV18 | - | - | CASSPPVRGYGYTF | TGTGCCAGCTCACCACCGGTCAGGGGATATGGCTACACCTTC
TRBJ1-1 | TRBV13 | - | - | CASSRTPGGMNTEAFF | TGTGCCAGCAGCCGAACCCCCGGGGGGATGAACACTGAAGCTTTCTTT
TRBJ1-6 | TRBV7-9 | - | - | CASSLEGNSPLHF | TGTGCCAGCAGCTTAGAGGGGAATTCACCCCTCCACTTT
TRBJ1-3 | TRBV10-3 | TRBD1 | - | CATRQGMAGNTIYF | TGTGCCACCAGACAGGGGATGGCCGGAAACACCATATATTTT
TRBJ2-7 | TRBV18 | - | - | CASSPDREEYEQYF | TGTGCCAGCTCACCTGACAGGGAGGAATACGAGCAGTACTTC
TRBJ1-2 | TRBV7-2 | - | - | CASSSAGYGYTF | TGTGCCAGCAGCTCCGCCGGGTATGGCTACACCTTC
TRBJ2-3 | TRBV29-1 | TRBD2 | - | CSVDGGGAFNTDTQYF | TGCAGCGTTGACGGGGGAGGGGCATTTAACACAGATACGCAGTATTTT
TRBJ1-2 | TRBV4-3 | - | medium-sized | CASSQDLGGNYGYTF | TGCGCCAGCAGCCAAGATCTGGGGGGGAACTATGGCTACACCTTC